This is a list of T cell receptor beta chains from one sample in a study of response to subunit inactivated influenza vaccine. TCRdb reprocessed the RT-PCR reads via MiXCR and lists one record per CDR3 protein. The sample shows some 300,000 distinct CDR3 sequences, roughly 22% of them seen only once. The source was PBMCs from blood, collected less than 22 months after vaccination. Receptors were obtained from a man aged 45 to 75 who received an inactivated influenza vaccine. Each CDR3 is given with its conserved first and last residue. A D gene is named only where the DNA matches it firmly. Clone size is stated in some rows and not others, as once, few, many or a class when expanded.

D gene: .; J gene: TRBJ1-2; clone size: few; V gene: TRBV7-9; CDR3 protein: CASSYSRDKLNYGYTF; CDR3 DNA: TGTGCCAGCAGCTACTCCCGGGACAAACTTAACTATGGCTACACCTTC
D gene: .; J gene: TRBJ2-6; clone size: .; V gene: TRBV2; CDR3 protein: CASGKGQSGANVLTF; CDR3 DNA: TGTGCCAGCGGAAAAGGACAGTCTGGGGCCAACGTCCTGACTTTC
D gene: .; J gene: TRBJ1-5; clone size: .; V gene: TRBV20-1; CDR3 protein: CSARRQGHYSNQPQHF; CDR3 DNA: TGCAGTGCTAGGAGGCAGGGGCATTATAGCAATCAGCCCCAGCATTTT
D gene: .; J gene: TRBJ1-4; clone size: .; V gene: TRBV3-1; CDR3 protein: CASSQESLQGSNEKLFF; CDR3 DNA: TGTGCCAGCAGCCAAGAGAGCCTACAGGGCTCTAATGAAAAACTGTTTTTT
D gene: .; J gene: TRBJ2-2; clone size: few; V gene: TRBV6-5; CDR3 protein: CASSYVSGTPGELFF; CDR3 DNA: TGTGCCAGCAGTTATGTCAGCGGGACACCCGGGGAGCTGTTTTTT
D gene: TRBD2; J gene: TRBJ2-4; clone size: .; V gene: TRBV18; CDR3 protein: CASSRRRTGGIQYF; CDR3 DNA: TGTGCCAGCTCACGAAGAAGGACGGGGGGCATTCAGTACTTC
D gene: .; J gene: TRBJ2-3; clone size: .; V gene: TRBV20-1; CDR3 protein: CSAMTSTDTQYF; CDR3 DNA: TGCAGTGCAATGACGAGCACAGATACGCAGTATTTT
D gene: .; J gene: TRBJ2-1; clone size: .; V gene: TRBV18; CDR3 protein: CASSSTSPVAYNEQFF; CDR3 DNA: TGTGCCAGCTCATCCACTAGTCCAGTGGCGTACAATGAGCAGTTCTTC
D gene: TRBD2; J gene: TRBJ2-3; clone size: .; V gene: TRBV7-6; CDR3 protein: CASSLTGGIGDTQYF; CDR3 DNA: TGTGCCAGCAGCTTAACGGGGGGGATTGGAGATACGCAGTATTTT
D gene: .; J gene: TRBJ1-6; clone size: few; V gene: TRBV7-6; CDR3 protein: CASSTSGRSPLHF; CDR3 DNA: TGTGCCAGCAGCACCTCGGGCCGGTCACCCCTCCACTTT
D gene: .; J gene: TRBJ2-3; clone size: .; V gene: TRBV14; CDR3 protein: CASSQTSQDTQYF; CDR3 DNA: TGTGCCAGCAGCCAGACCAGTCAAGATACGCAGTATTTT
D gene: .; J gene: TRBJ1-1; clone size: .; V gene: TRBV20-1; CDR3 protein: CNPGGGEAFF; CDR3 DNA: TGCAACCCAGGAGGGGGTGAAGCTTTCTTT
D gene: .; J gene: TRBJ1-5; clone size: few; V gene: TRBV7-8; CDR3 protein: CASRETYSNQPQHF; CDR3 DNA: TGTGCCAGCAGGGAGACTTATAGCAATCAGCCCCAGCATTTT
D gene: .; J gene: TRBJ2-5; clone size: .; V gene: TRBV29-1; CDR3 protein: CSVGPQETQYF; CDR3 DNA: TGCAGCGTCGGACCGCAAGAGACCCAGTACTTC
D gene: .; J gene: TRBJ2-3; clone size: .; V gene: TRBV15; CDR3 protein: CATSRERQGPDTQYF; CDR3 DNA: TGTGCCACCAGCAGAGAGAGGCAGGGCCCAGATACGCAGTATTTT